This entry describes one T cell receptor (beta chain). These data are taken from a study of T-cell reconstitution after alpha-beta-depleted transplantation in children. Germline-derived CDR1 and CDR2 are SGHRS and YFSETQ. Trimming removed 4 bases at V and 6 bases at J, with 10 bases between. The CDR3 is 12 residues long. Unique molecular identifiers tagged the TCRbeta library. TCRdb passed the PCR reads through MiXCR, listing each CDR3 protein once. This sample has around 380,000 distinct CDR3 sequences, with 9.5% to 13% found just once. This TCR was sampled from a human donor who donated a stem cell graft to a child with acute myeloid leukemia. This specimen consisted of PBMCs from the stem cell graft donor, obtained from the stem cell graft. The chain recombines TRBV5-1 with TRBJ1-1; no definite D call. In DNA form, the CDR3 reads TGCGCCAGCAGCCCATCTTCCGCTGAAGCTTTCTTT. It encodes CASSPSSAEAFF.